This T cell receptor beta chain stems from a study of shared clonotypes between healthy human individuals (dated by TCRdb to 2018 to 2021). For context, the study as a whole: The cohort comprised two women and a few men aged 18 to 49 years. For each donor, CD4 naive and CD4 memory were each given three plates, CD8 naive was given two plates, and CD8 memory was given one plate. To increase sequencing depth and limit assay-specific biases, different laboratories used diverse techniques to prepare libraries and sequence TCR repertoires. Per donor, leukapheresis produced somewhere between about 0.94 and 9 billion PBMCs. Blood TCR repertoires of roughly 5 healthy adults were deeply sequenced to estimate repertoire size and the extent of clonotype sharing between individuals.

Remarks on this clone: This receptor's antigen is unknown. No clone much larger than this one lies a single base away; base qualities are absent.

CD8 naive samples were CD45RO-negative cells positively selected for CCR7, giving a CD45RA+CCR7+ population that excluded TemRA cells. Healthy HIV-negative adults with no recently reported acute infections or vaccinations were included as donors. All donors were Caucasian adults living in Nashville, Tennessee, USA. Blood was obtained by leukapheresis, after which PBMCs were separated by Ficoll-Histopaque density gradient centrifugation and cryopreserved in liquid nitrogen vapor phase. Analytical flow cytometry was used to check the purity and quantity of each magnetically sorted T cell population. Each sorted fraction had its genomic DNA isolated and then quantified by UV absorbance on a Nanodrop 2000c. Using the deep immunoSEQ assay, TCR CDR3 regions were amplified from genomic DNA by multiplex PCR. For each cell subset, the extracted genomic DNA was distributed evenly across all wells of several immunoSEQ 96-well plates, and each plate served as one replicate. For sorted subsets, 150 to 250 ng genomic DNA, equal to some 30,000 T cell genomes, was loaded into each replicate PCR. Purified libraries were measured with a Qubit 3.0 fluorometer, size-checked on a Bioanalyzer 2100, and measured again with the KAPA Library Quantification kit. Each immunoSEQ 96-well plate was sequenced on its own single-read 150-cycle Illumina NextSeq 550 flow cell. Under the source paper's analysis protocol: Because the immunoSEQ output held only junctional sequences and lacked quality scores, the filtering could not match the filtering applied to full-length reads. To assign V/J genes and CDR3, sequences were annotated against IMGT germline references using PyIR, a Python wrapper for IgBLAST v1.9. Any read was removed if the V/J assignment was weak (E-value above 1e-6), the CDR3 was missing, or the read contained stop codons, out-of-frame junctions, or ambiguous translated residues. V3J clonotypes were defined by identical inferred V gene, J gene, and CDR3 amino acid sequence. Percentage overlap between repertoires was computed as shared unique clonotypes divided by the size of the smaller repertoire. Repertoire richness was assessed with RTK rarefaction, the Chao1 estimator, and Recon v2.1 estimates of unobserved clonotypes. Generation probabilities for all TCRbeta clonotypes obtained by the gDNA method from a handful of donors were computed using OLGA. The clones in this table, taken by TCRdb from immuneACCESS, are in-frame only. Not every clone is retained; where verified, under half of the shortfall comes from an unresolved V gene, and the cause of the rest is unknown. That table supplies the V and J calls and clone size; D and trimming were determined from the DNA. The sample table contains 500,000 to 700,000 clones; only one count was recorded for around 95% of them. Around 0.11% of the sample rests with the top ten.

General conclusions and limits of the study: Based on pairwise subsampling, the degree of clonotype sharing among donors was expected to be affected by sequencing depth. Sampling was restricted to blood, and TCR repertoires in tissues likely differ from the TCR repertoires found in blood. Naive subsets generally had larger estimated clonotype richness than memory subsets did. When a handful of donors were compared, the shared fraction of clonotypes was 5% to 6.5% for naive CD4, 3% to 4% for naive CD8, roughly 2.5% for memory CD4, and under 0.5% for memory CD8. Compared with non-shared clonotypes, clonotypes shared by all four sorted-subset donors had higher generation probabilities. Because the study included a small number of donors, the genetic and exposure-history diversity represented was limited. Even with the large sequencing depth, rarefaction of the sorted-subset datasets indicated that sequencing was incomplete.

The CDR3 starts with the cysteine, ends with the phenylalanine, and has 16 residues. Only the CDR3 region is kept as DNA, spanning 48 bases read in frame from base 1. V and J lose 0 bases and 5 bases, and a span of 16 bases separates them. Via the germline V gene (reference sequence), CDR1 is MNHEY and CDR2 SMNVEV. The source material was naive CD8+ T cells sorted from blood. What the cell subset or site label conveys for this sample: CD45RA+CCR7+. The rearrangement joined TRBV27 to TRBJ1-2, and TRBD1 may be the D gene, going by 6 matching bases. The TCR comes from a woman aged 25-40 years in good health. This receptor has the CDR3 CASSLSRGGAGYGYTF. The sequence in DNA is TGTGCCAGCAGTTTATCTAGGGGGGGCGCTGGATATGGCTACACCTTC.